The clone carrying this T cell receptor beta chain has at least ten counts. Its cognate antigen is unknown. The data originate from a study of T cells in Graves' hyperthyroidism and ophthalmopathy. Study details: Peripheral blood draws took place at initial diagnosis, ahead of any treatment. The study, taken as a whole, reports: A model built on 13 V-J features separated ophthalmopathy from stable hyperthyroidism. The blood repertoire included most of the expanded thyroid clonotypes above 0.001.

The CDR3 has 14 amino acids. Germline V gene sequence: CDR1 MNHNS, CDR2 SASEGT. V shed 6 bases and J 6 bases; nucleotides not matched to a gene: 7. The source material, RNA transcripts, was used to amplify TCR beta CDR3 regions. First-round RT-PCR of the TCR CDR3 relied on the HTBI primer set. One entry per CDR3 protein results from TCRdb running MiXCR on the multiplex PCR reads. In the table there are under 600,000 distinct CDR3 sequences, about a sixth of which are singletons. The sequenced sample consisted of blood. This clonotype was obtained from a middle-aged woman with Graves' ophthalmopathy. The gene calls are TRBV6-1 and TRBJ1-5; 8 bases agree with TRBD1. In DNA, the CDR3 is TGTGCCAGCAGGGGACAGGCCTCATTTCAGCCCCAGCATTTT. Protein sequence: CASRGQASFQPQHF.